This TCR beta chain is drawn from a study of response to subunit inactivated influenza vaccine (dated 2018 in TCRdb). Notes on the research overall: The study used deep quantitative T cell receptor repertoire profiling to track responses to a trivalent subunit inactivated influenza vaccine. Results the study describes overall, beyond this receptor: It was suggested by the authors that each seasonal influenza vaccination may recruit only a limited number of new T cells.

Unmatched junction bases come to 9, with V trimmed by 5 bases and J by 7 bases. From a lookup of the germline V gene (reference sequence), CDR1 and CDR2 are SGHKS and YYEKEE. The CDR3 numbers 15 residues from cysteine through phenylalanine. Just the 45-base CDR3 DNA is kept, in frame starting at base 1. To prepare the library, RT-PCR was applied. Sequencer: Illumina HiSeq 2500. TCRdb's own reprocessing of the public reads used fastp at Q25 and MiXCR and kept productive beta chains. Every distinct CDR3 protein forms one entry, paired with its most common genes and DNA. The sample table lists around 600,000 distinct CDR3 sequences, 11% of them with a count of one. The ten most abundant clones make up around 10% of the sample. With respect to this clonotype: Its antigen is still unknown. Within one base of it there is no much larger clone, and no base qualities were kept.

These data are also associated with another study on T cells expressing NK-cell markers. As described in the second report: 5'RACE template switching, by which a universal primer site and unique molecular identifiers were added, was used to make TCR beta cDNA libraries. Three sorted T-cell subsets (CD3+CD56+NKG2C+, CD3+CD56+NKG2C- and CD3+CD56-NKG2C+) from several donors had their TCR beta-chain repertoires profiled. Of the eight sequenced donors, seven were found to be HCMV-seropositive and one was found to be HCMV-seronegative. In several experiments an anti-gammadeltaTCR antibody was added to restrict sorting to alphabetaTCR-expressing T cells. In about six donors, the dominant CD3+CD56+NKG2C+ clonotypes were found to rank among the top 10 CD8+ clonotypes and to make up about 1.0-7.5% of CD8+ T cells. Those dominant clonotypes were again the most abundant among CD3+CD56-NKG2C+ cells in a few donors, at about 25-65%. Whether the expanded NKG2C-expressing T cell clones were specific for HCMV antigens remained unclear. The study sequenced eight donors, all healthy volunteers chosen at random: three men and five women. To determine HCMV serostatus, a commercial ELISA kit was used to detect HCMV-specific IgG in serum. Peripheral blood mononuclear cells were isolated from blood by Ficoll density gradient centrifugation. For several donors, bulk peripheral blood T-cell repertoires were also sequenced from unsorted PBMC. cDNA synthesis was primed from the TCR beta constant segment and was followed by two successive PCR amplification steps. The libraries were sequenced on Illumina HiSeq 2000/2500, MiSeq or NextSeq, producing 2 x 150 bp reads. Reads were demultiplexed and grouped by UMI with MIGEC, and clonotypes were assembled and quantified with MiTCR. To remove erroneous sequences, TCR cDNA sequences were retained only when supported by two or more reads. Downstream repertoire analysis used the tcR package, and clonotypes were matched across fractions by CDR3 nucleotide sequence plus V segment. VDJmatch was used to annotate antigen specificity against VDJdb, with one amino acid substitution in CDR3 permitted.

The specimen was PBMCs from blood, collected on the day of vaccination. This sequence originates from a man in his forties or fifties who received an inactivated influenza vaccine. Donor details come from another sample of the same person, matched by shared clones. The chain is assembled from TRBV5-5 and TRBJ1-4, and 9 bases in between align with TRBD1. The CDR3 amino acid sequence is: CASSYDPGQGEKLFF. In nucleotide form, the sequence is TGTGCCAGCAGTTACGACCCGGGACAGGGTGAAAAACTGTTTTTT.